These 9 T cell receptor beta chains originate from one sample sequenced in a study of brain T cells in children with intractable seizures. Libraries were prepared by immunoSEQ multiplex PCR; TCRdb keeps only in-frame clonotypes and omits some of them. Of about 41,000 clones listed, about nine tenths are singletons. The sequencing here drew on peripheral blood, taken at surgery. The receptors here all came from a girl aged 2 to 10 with tuberous sclerosis and intractable seizures.

The CDR3 DNA reads as TGCGCCAGCAGTCCCTCGGTGACAGGCGGGAAAAGCTATAATTCACCCCTCCACTTT. Protein product: CASSPSVTGGKSYNSPLHF. The chain joins TRBV5-1 to TRBJ1-6, with D possibly being TRBD1 (6 bases). Trimming shortened V by 5 bases and J by 3 bases, and 24 bases separated the two germline ends. The germline CDR1 and CDR2 sequences are SGHRS and YFSETQ. The CDR3 is 19 residues long.

This chain joins TRBV7-9 and TRBJ2-5; D gene unclear. Germline V gives CDR1 SEHNR, CDR2 FQNEAQ (reference sequence). CDR3 length: 15 residues. Trimming took off 0 bases at V and 1 base at J, with 9 bases between the two ends. The DNA of the CDR3 is TGTGCCAGCAGCTTAGCGCGGCAGCGCCAAGAGACCCAGTACTTC. Its protein is CASSLARQRQETQYF.

The gene calls are TRBV5-8 and TRBJ1-4; TRBD1 is a possible D gene (6 bases). Germline CDR1 and CDR2: SGHTS and YDEGEE. Trimming cost V 0 bases and J 2 bases, with 8 bases left between them. The CDR3 is 15 residues long. The CDR3 region has the DNA TGTGCCAGCAGCTTGGCAGGGGCTACTAATGAAAAACTGTTTTTT. It yields the protein CASSLAGATNEKLFF.

This clone is a singleton in its sample. This sequence joins TRBV29-1 and TRBJ2-1; the match to TRBD2 covers 9 bases. The CDR3 totals 15 residues. V shed 7 bases and J 6 bases; nucleotides not matched to a gene: 13. From germline, CDR1 is SQVTM and CDR2 ANQGSEA. CDR3 DNA: TGCAGCGCCTACGGGGCTAGCGGGGTACCCAATGAGCAGTTCTTC. This sequence encodes CSAYGASGVPNEQFF.

The chain combines TRBV9 with TRBJ2-3; unclear D gene. Trimming cost V 4 bases and J 2 bases, with 2 bases left between them. CDR1 and CDR2 from the germline V gene are SGDLS and YYNGEE. The CDR3 is 11 amino acids. DNA of the CDR3: TGTGCCAGCAGCTTCACAGATACGCAGTATTTT. This translates into CASSFTDTQYF.

The table lists this clone with a count of one. The chain links TRBV11-2 to TRBJ2-5; D ambiguous. This CDR3 has 11 amino acids. CDR1 SGHAT and CDR2 FQNNGV come from the germline V gene. V gave up 1 base and J gave up 10 bases, with 7 bases separating them. In DNA form, the CDR3 reads TGTGCCAGCAGCTTAGCATTAATCCAGTACTTC. Its translation: CASSLALIQYF.

This clone was seen once. Other DNA variants within this sample encode the same CDR3. The chain joins TRBV5-1 to TRBJ1-4, with a possible D match to TRBD1 (5 bases). V lost 0 bases and J lost 5, with 8 bases in between. CDR3 length: 14 residues. Per germline, CDR1 SGHRS and CDR2 YFSETQ. The CDR3 is CASSLGQGNEKLFF. CDR3 nucleotides: TGCGCCAGCAGCTTGGGGCAGGGAAATGAAAAACTGTTTTTT.

The chain uses TRBV5-8 and TRBJ2-2; maybe TRBD1 (6 bases). The V end was cut by 10 bases, the J end by 4 bases, with 20 bases between. Germline CDR1 and CDR2: SGHTS and YDEGEE. The CDR3 is 15 amino acids. The CDR3 is CAAPHPQGFTGELFF. In DNA form, the CDR3 reads TGTGCCGCGCCCCATCCCCAGGGGTTCACCGGGGAGCTGTTTTTT.

J is TRBJ2-1 and V is TRBV7-9; possibly TRBD2 for D (6 bases). CDR1 is SEHNR and CDR2 is FQNEAQ in the germline V gene (reference sequence). CDR3 size: 16 residues. The V end was cut by 7 bases, the J end by 2 bases, with 18 bases between. The CDR3 region is CASTLQVAAPYNEQFF. CDR3 bases: TGTGCCAGCACTTTGCAAGTAGCGGCTCCCTACAATGAGCAGTTCTTC.